Sequencing of this TCR beta chain was carried out in a study of tissue T cells after allogeneic stem cell transplantation. Points from the study as a whole: Alloreactivity or antigen specificity of tissue TCRs was not determined; some clones might be host cells. Blood and spleen captured only part of the tissue TCR repertoire.

Time point meaning: mouse harvest day 14 after allogeneic transplant. The graft held 10^6 splenic CD5+ T cells and 10^7 T-cell-depleted bone marrow cells. Germline CDR1 reads SNHLY; CDR2 reads FYNGKV (reference sequence). This CDR3 has 15 residues. Trimming cost V 5 bases and J 1 base; bases outside gene matches: 2. In regard to this clone: Its antigen remains unknown. The listed genes are named as in mouse. The read is 1 residue too short to cover the CDR3 end, so that end is filled in from the germline J gene.

Here immunoSEQ multiplex PCR was the method, and the copy in TCRdb shows in-frame clones only, minus some. The sample consists of around 3,000 clones, approximately 41% of them appearing once. This chain links TRBV3 with TRBJ2-1; 10 bases line up with TRBD2. The TCR was taken from a female BALB/c mouse given C57BL/6 T cells with graft-versus-host disease after an allogeneic hematopoietic cell transplant. The specimen was gut tissue. The CDR3: CASSDWGANYAEQFF. The sequenced part of the CDR3 DNA is TGTGCCAGCAGCGACTGGGGGGCGAACTATGCTGAGCAGTTC.